Sequencing of this TCR beta chain was carried out in a study of cytomegalovirus exposure and HLA in healthy donors. Overall study results and limits: Several of the most significant clusters appeared linked to common viral pathogens, based on a later analysis. Analyses of presence and absence presupposed an approximately uniform sequencing depth across donors.

Worth noting for this clone: Its antigen is still unknown.

13 Jbeta primers and 60 Vbeta primers were used for the PCR. Sequencing used immunoSEQ multiplex PCR; TCRdb keeps in-frame clones, though not all of them. The sample comprises tens of thousands of clones, roughly 60% of which are singletons, and over 20% rests with the top ten. Germline CDR1 reads SGHTA; CDR2 reads FQGTGA. This CDR3 spans 13 amino acids. The V end lost 3 bases, the J end lost 1 base, and 6 bases lay between the germline ends. Sequenced sample: PBMCs. The V call is TRBV7-3, the J call TRBJ1-1; unclear D gene. The clonotype comes from a man between 50 and 59 years old in good health and CMV-seropositive. The CDR3: CASSFSGNTEAFF. CDR3 coding DNA: TGTGCCAGCAGCTTTAGCGGGAACACTGAAGCTTTCTTT.